These 26 T cell receptor beta chains were all obtained from the same sample, sequenced in a study of CD8+CD57+ T cells in acquired aplastic anemia. Sequenced patients had shown CD8+CD57+ cell expansion by flow cytometry. TCR beta VDJ and CDR3 profiling used genomic DNA as template. Using its own MiXCR run on the reads, TCRdb lists one record per CDR3 protein. Seen here are 150,000 or so distinct CDR3 sequences, approximately 52% observed once, and the top ten hold 12%. Sequenced input: sorted CD4+, CD8+, or CD8+CD57+ T cells (not recorded which) from PBMCs. These receptors were obtained from a human donor with aplastic anemia.

The chain employs TRBV6-5 and TRBJ2-7; 9 bases agree with TRBD1. This CDR3 is 16 amino acids long. CDR1 and CDR2 from the germline V gene are MNHEY and SVGAGI. Trimming at V came to 0 bases and at J to 5 bases, leaving 8 bases not matched to a gene. CDR3 nucleotide sequence: TGTGCCAGCAGTTACTCCCCGGACAGGGGTGGGGACGAGCAGTACTTC. Amino acid sequence: CASSYSPDRGGDEQYF.

At least ten counts were recorded for this clonotype. This sequence joins TRBV5-1 and TRBJ2-7; D perhaps matches TRBD1 (6 bases). The germline V gene encodes CDR1 SGHRS and CDR2 YFSETQ. Trimming left V 5 bases short and J 4 bases short, with 16 bases between. The CDR3 loop spans 14 amino acids. CDR3 region: CASRTGQGIYEQYF. For the CDR3, the DNA is TGCGCCAGCAGAACGGGGCAGGGGATATACGAGCAGTACTTC.

The chain combines TRBV24-1 with TRBJ1-2; TRBD1 matches 10 bases. J lost 4 bases, V lost 0 bases, and 4 bases had no gene match. Germline assignment: CDR1 KGHDR and CDR2 SFDVKD. The CDR3 loop spans 16 amino acids. In DNA, the CDR3 is TGTGCCACCAGTGATTTGAACGACAGGGGGCTCTATGGCTACACCTTC. This gives the protein CATSDLNDRGLYGYTF.

The rearrangement links TRBV20-1 to TRBJ2-7; D may correspond to TRBD1 or TRBD2 (5 bases each). V dropped 1 base and J dropped 5 bases, with 12 bases sitting between them. The CDR3 has 13 amino acids. Germline V lookup: CDR1 DFQATT, CDR2 SNEGSKA (reference sequence). The CDR3 bases are TGCAGTGCTAGAGTCTCAGGGACCCACGAGCAGTACTTC. Its protein is CSARVSGTHEQYF.

This clonotype was seen only a few times. The rearrangement uses TRBV3-1 and TRBJ2-2, with D perhaps TRBD2 (5 bases). The V end lost 1 base, the J end lost 3 bases, and 9 bases lay between the germline ends. This CDR3 has 15 residues. Per the germline V gene, CDR1 is LGHDT and CDR2 is YNNKEL (reference sequence). The CDR3 spells CASSQGGGDTGELFF. The DNA of the CDR3 is TGTGCCAGCAGCCAAGGAGGAGGAGACACCGGGGAGCTGTTTTTT.

In regard to this clonotype: Germline and junction disagree at one end, which may indicate a read error. V usage is TRBV4-1 and J usage is TRBJ2-7; D may be TRBD1 or TRBD2 (5 bases each). The CDR3 sequence is 15 residues long. CDR1 is MGHRA, CDR2 YSYEKL, per germline. CDR3 DNA sequence: TGCGCCAGCGGCCAAACATCCGGGACCTTCTACGAGCAGTACTTC. This encodes CASGQTSGTFYEQYF.

With regard to this clonotype: A read error may explain this, as a much larger clone is one base away. This chain connects TRBV2 to TRBJ2-4, with TRBD1 identical over 7 bases. The CDR3 contains 10 residues. Germline values: CDR1 SNHLY, CDR2 FYNNEI. CDR3 in DNA: TGTGCCGGCAGGGGGAAGATTCAGTACTTC. Protein product: CAGRGKIQYF. The whole variable domain, filled in from reference TRBV2 and TRBJ2-4, reads EPEVTQTPSHQVTQMGQEVILRCVPISNHLYFYWYRQILGQKVEFLVSFYNNEISEKSEIFDDQFSVERPDGSNFTLKIRSTKLEDSAMYFCAGRGKIQYFGAGTRLSVL.

There are many counts of this clonotype. The chain carries TRBV7-2 and TRBJ2-5; D is perhaps TRBD2 (6 bases). Trimming stripped 5 bases from V and 0 bases from J, with 10 bases between. From germline, CDR1 is SGHTA and CDR2 FQGNSA. The CDR3 consists of 14 residues. The DNA of the CDR3 is TGTGCCAGCAGCCCTACTAGCTACCAAGAGACCCAGTACTTC. This sequence encodes CASSPTSYQETQYF.

There are a few counts of this clonotype. The chain carries TRBV6-5 and TRBJ1-4, with 11 bases aligning to TRBD1. Germline lookup yields CDR1 MNHEY and CDR2 SVGAGI. After removal of 0 bases from V and 7 bases from J, the junction contained 4 bases not matched to a gene. The length of the CDR3 is 16 residues. CDR3 bases: TGTGCCAGCAGTTACTCGGGGACAGGGGGTTTTGAAAAACTGTTTTTT. Amino acid sequence: CASSYSGTGGFEKLFF.

V and J are TRBV2 and TRBJ2-7, with D tentatively TRBD1 (6 bases). The CDR3 consists of 14 residues. Trimming left V 5 bases short and J 3 bases short, with 14 bases between. The germline CDR1 and CDR2 sequences are SNHLY and FYNNEI. CDR3 sequence: CASSRDRFFYEQYF. For the CDR3, the DNA is TGTGCCAGCAGTCGTGACAGGTTTTTCTACGAGCAGTACTTC.

A note on this clonotype: A read error may account for a junction end that differs from germline. This chain connects TRBV6-2 or TRBV6-3 to TRBJ1-1; D possibly corresponds to TRBD1 (6 bases). Germline V gives CDR1 MNHEY, CDR2 SVGEGT. The CDR3 sequence is 14 residues long. The CDR3 loop reads CASTLGGGETGAFF. The CDR3 region has the DNA TGTGCCAGCACTTTAGGGGGAGGGGAAACTGGAGCTTTCTTT.

The genes are TRBV27 and TRBJ2-7; possibly TRBD1 or TRBD2 for D (5 bases each). The CDR3 contains 15 residues. Looked up from germline, CDR1 is MNHEY and CDR2 is SMNVEV (reference sequence). V lost 6 bases to trimming and J lost 1 base, with 16 bases between them. CDR3 coding DNA: TGTGCCAGCAGCGTTATGGGGGTAGCGTCCTACGAGCAGTACTTC. It yields the protein CASSVMGVASYEQYF.

V is TRBV6-4 and J is TRBJ1-5, with TRBD1 identical over 7 bases. The V segment lost 0 bases and the J segment 7 bases; nucleotides outside the gene matches: 9. The CDR3 spans 16 residues. The germline CDR1 and CDR2 sequences are MRHNA and SNTAGT. CDR3: CASSDSKGATFQPQHF. The CDR3 DNA is TGTGCCAGCAGTGACTCGAAGGGGGCTACATTCCAGCCCCAGCATTTT.

In this sample, this clonotype turned up many times. This chain links TRBV9 with TRBJ2-3; 11 positions match TRBD1. V lost 4 bases and J lost 5; bases outside the gene matches: 6. This CDR3 has 15 residues. In germline, CDR1 is SGDLS, CDR2 YYNGEE. The CDR3 sequence is CASSRTGGDGDTQYF. DNA of the CDR3: TGTGCCAGCAGCCGGACAGGGGGCGATGGAGATACGCAGTATTTT.

This clonotype was counted many times. The rearrangement joins TRBV6-4 to TRBJ1-2; TRBD1 is a possible D gene (6 bases). The CDR3 runs 14 residues. V was shortened by 0 bases and J by 6 bases, with 11 bases between the two germline ends. Germline V gene lookup returns CDR1 MRHNA and CDR2 SNTAGT. CDR3 protein: CASSDSNRDDGYTF. The CDR3 coding sequence is TGTGCCAGCAGTGACTCGAACAGGGACGATGGCTACACCTTC.

This clonotype showed up many times. V gene TRBV12-3 or TRBV12-4 combines with J gene TRBJ1-5; unclear D gene. Trimming pared 6 bases from V and 2 bases from J, leaving 11 bases between. The CDR3 consists of 14 residues. The CDR3 DNA is TGTGCCAGCAGCCCTTTCTTAGGCAATCAGCCCCAGCATTTT. The encoded protein is CASSPFLGNQPQHF.

The chain has TRBV15 and TRBJ2-7, with 8 nucleotides matching TRBD1. Per germline, CDR1 LNHNV and CDR2 YYDKDF (reference sequence). The CDR3 contains 14 residues. The ends lost 10 bases at V and 3 bases at J; junction bases unmatched: 11. The CDR3 here is CASTSQGQDYEQYF. CDR3 nucleotides: TGTGCCAGCACCTCCCAGGGACAGGACTACGAGCAGTACTTC.

CDR3 nucleotides: TGTGCCAGCAGTTTTGACAGACCTTACGAGCAGTACTTC. The encoded protein is CASSFDRPYEQYF. The gene calls are TRBV7-9 and TRBJ2-7; maybe TRBD1 (5 bases). V gave up 6 bases and J gave up 4 bases, with 13 bases separating them. CDR3 length: 13 amino acids. Germline-derived CDR1 and CDR2 are SEHNR and FQNEAQ (reference sequence).

This clonotype occurred many times. V usage is TRBV4-2 and J usage is TRBJ1-6, with D perhaps matching TRBD1 (5 bases). CDR1 is LGHNA and CDR2 is YNFKEQ in the germline V gene. The V gene lost 3 bases and the J gene lost 6 bases, with 18 bases spanning the gap. The CDR3 spans 17 residues. CDR3 sequence reads: CASSQDPGFSGNSPLHF. The CDR3 DNA follows: TGTGCCAGCAGCCAGGACCCAGGGTTTAGTGGTAATTCACCCCTCCACTTT.

This chain connects TRBV2 to TRBJ2-2; maybe TRBD1 (5 bases). The CDR3 loop spans 13 amino acids. Germline values: CDR1 SNHLY, CDR2 FYNNEI. Trimming stripped 8 bases from V and 7 bases from J, with 14 bases between. The CDR3 here is CASSKGFGGELFF. CDR3 DNA sequence: TGTGCCAGCTCAAAGGGGTTCGGCGGGGAGCTGTTTTTT.

In the case of this clonotype: It may be a read error: a sequence one base away is much more abundant. The J gene is TRBJ1-5, the V gene TRBV6-2 or TRBV6-3; a possible D gene is TRBD1 (5 bases). The CDR3 has 14 amino acids. CDR1 and CDR2 from the germline V gene are MNHEY and SVGEGT. The CDR3 here is CAGSYGGGNQPQHF. CDR3 sequence (DNA): TGTGCCGGCAGTTACGGGGGGGGGAATCAGCCCCAGCATTTT.

CDR3 in amino acids: CSASLTAMNTEAFF. CDR3 sequence (DNA): TGCAGTGCTAGCTTAACAGCTATGAACACTGAAGCTTTCTTT. The chain couples TRBV20-1 to TRBJ1-1; no clear D. CDR1 is DFQATT, CDR2 SNEGSKA, per germline (reference sequence). V shed 3 bases and J shed 0 bases, with 11 bases lying between them. This CDR3 has 14 residues.

This chain connects TRBV7-8 to TRBJ1-1; no firm D call. From germline, CDR1 is SGHVS and CDR2 FQNEAQ. V lost 0 bases and J 0 bases, leaving 8 bases between the germline ends. The CDR3 runs 15 residues. CDR3: CASSLAGQVNTEAFF. CDR3 nucleotides: TGTGCCAGCAGCTTAGCCGGCCAGGTGAACACTGAAGCTTTCTTT.

CDR3 amino acids: CASSAGTGGSGSYEQYF. The CDR3 coding sequence is TGTGCCAGCAGTGCCGGGACAGGGGGATCAGGCTCCTACGAGCAGTACTTC. The V gene is TRBV6-1, the J gene TRBJ2-7, with TRBD1 identical over 11 bases. V trimming: 4 bases; J trimming: 0 bases; junction bases outside the gene matches: 8. This CDR3 spans 17 amino acids. Germline assignment: CDR1 MNHNS and CDR2 SASEGT.

V gene TRBV2 combines with J gene TRBJ1-1; perhaps TRBD1 as D (5 bases). V dropped 7 bases and J dropped 7 bases, with 22 bases sitting between them. CDR1 SNHLY and CDR2 FYNNEI come from the germline V gene. The CDR3 sequence is 15 residues long. The CDR3 DNA reads as TGTGCCAGCAAAGGAGTTGGGGGGACGGTCGGTGAAGCTTTCTTT. Residues: CASKGVGGTVGEAFF.

V gene TRBV20-1 combines with J gene TRBJ2-5; 9 bases match TRBD1. The CDR3 totals 17 residues. V dropped 3 bases and J dropped 7; count of bases not matched to a gene: 18. Germline values: CDR1 DFQATT, CDR2 SNEGSKA (reference sequence). This CDR3 is CSASVPDRDRVYRTQYF. The CDR3 DNA follows: TGCAGTGCTAGCGTGCCAGACCGGGACAGGGTTTATAGGACCCAGTACTTC.